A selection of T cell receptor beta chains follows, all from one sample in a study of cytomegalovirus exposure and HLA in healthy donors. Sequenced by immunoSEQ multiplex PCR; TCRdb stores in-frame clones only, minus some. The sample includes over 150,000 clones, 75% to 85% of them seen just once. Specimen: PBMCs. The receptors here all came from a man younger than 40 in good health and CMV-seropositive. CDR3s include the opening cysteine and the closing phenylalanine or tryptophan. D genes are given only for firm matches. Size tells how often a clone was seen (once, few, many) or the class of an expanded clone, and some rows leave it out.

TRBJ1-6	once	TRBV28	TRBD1	TGTGCCAGCAGTTTACCGGGACAGCCATCGCTACCCCTCCACTTT	CASSLPGQPSLPLHF
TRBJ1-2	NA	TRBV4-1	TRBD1	TGCGCCAGCAGCCCCCGGACAGGGGGCCGAGGCTACACCTTC	CASSPRTGGRGYTF
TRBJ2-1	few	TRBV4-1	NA	TGCGCCAGCAGCCAAGTGGATAGAGGGTCAGGAAATGAGCAGTTCTTC	CASSQVDRGSGNEQFF
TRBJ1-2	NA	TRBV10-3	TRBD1	TGTGCCATCAGTGAGTTCGAGGGGGCCTACACCTTC	CAISEFEGAYTF
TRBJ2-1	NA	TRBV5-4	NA	TGTGCCAGCAGCACAGGGACACCGGGGTCCTACAATGAGCAGTTCTTC	CASSTGTPGSYNEQFF
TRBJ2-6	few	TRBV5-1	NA	TGCGCCAGCAGCTTGATGCCCACAAGCTCTGGGGCCAACGTCCTGACTTTC	CASSLMPTSSGANVLTF
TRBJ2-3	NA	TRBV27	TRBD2	TGTGCCAGCAGTCCTAGCGGGCCTAGCACAGATACGCAGTATTTT	CASSPSGPSTDTQYF
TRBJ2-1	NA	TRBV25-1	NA	TGTGCCAGCAAAAGGAGGGGTCCCTACAATGAGCAGTTCTTC	CASKRRGPYNEQFF
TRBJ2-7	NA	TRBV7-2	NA	TGTGCCAGCAGCTTACGTGCGACCACGAGGCAGCACTACGAGCAGTACTTC	CASSLRATTRQHYEQYF
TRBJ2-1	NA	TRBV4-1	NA	TGCGCCAGCAGCCAAGTTCAGGTCGCGAGGGCGGGTGAGCAGTTCTTC	CASSQVQVARAGEQFF
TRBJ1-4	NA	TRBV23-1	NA	TGCGCCAGCAGACAGGGATTCAATGAAAAACTGTTTTTT	CASRQGFNEKLFF
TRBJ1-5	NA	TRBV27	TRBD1	TGTGCCAGCAGTTCCGGGACAGGGAGGTATAGCAATCAGCCCCAGCATTTT	CASSSGTGRYSNQPQHF
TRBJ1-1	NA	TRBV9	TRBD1	TGTGCCAGCAGCACAGGGGGGGACACTGAAGCTTTCTTT	CASSTGGDTEAFF
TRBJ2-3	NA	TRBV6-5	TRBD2	TGTGCCAGCAGTTACGGGGGGGCAGATACGCAGTATTTT	CASSYGGADTQYF
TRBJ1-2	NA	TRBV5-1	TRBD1	TGCGCCAGCAGCTTGAGGGGCAGGGGGCGGGAAGGCTACACCTTC	CASSLRGRGREGYTF
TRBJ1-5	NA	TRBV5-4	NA	TGTGCCAGCAGCCCGGGATCGGGACAGCCCCAGCATTTT	CASSPGSGQPQHF
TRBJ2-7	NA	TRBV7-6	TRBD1	TGTGCCAGCAGCTTAGTGAACAGGGGGAACGAGCAGTACTTC	CASSLVNRGNEQYF
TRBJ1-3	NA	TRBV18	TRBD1	TGTGCCAGCTCACCGGGACAGAAATCTGGAAACACCATATATTTT	CASSPGQKSGNTIYF
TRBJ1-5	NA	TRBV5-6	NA	TGTGCCAGCAGCTTTTGGGGCGGGGGAGGCAATCAGCCCCAGCATTTT	CASSFWGGGGNQPQHF
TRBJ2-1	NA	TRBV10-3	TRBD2	TGTGCCACCCTAGCGGGAGCGGGAAATGAGCAGTTCTTC	CATLAGAGNEQFF
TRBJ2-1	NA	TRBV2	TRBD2	TGTGCCAGCAGGACCGGGACTAGCGTATACAATGAGCAGTTCTTC	CASRTGTSVYNEQFF
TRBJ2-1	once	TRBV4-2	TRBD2	TGTGCCAGCAGCCAAGAAGGGACTAGCGGCTACAATGAGCAGTTCTTC	CASSQEGTSGYNEQFF
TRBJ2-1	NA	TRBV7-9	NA	TGTGCCAGCAGCCCACGCGACAATGAGCAGTTCTTC	CASSPRDNEQFF
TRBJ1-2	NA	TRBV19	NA	TGTGCCAGTAGTATAACATCCGTGTCTGATGGCTACACCTTC	CASSITSVSDGYTF
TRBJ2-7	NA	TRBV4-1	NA	TGCGCCAGCAGCCACGATGATATCTCAGGGGGGCTTAGCTACGAGCAGTACTTC	CASSHDDISGGLSYEQYF
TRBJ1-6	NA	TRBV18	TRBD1	TGTGCCAGCTCACCATATGGGACAGATAATTCACCCCTCCACTTT	CASSPYGTDNSPLHF
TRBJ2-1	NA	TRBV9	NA	TGTGCCAGCAGCGTGGTTGGGGCGTCCTACAATGAGCAGTTCTTC	CASSVVGASYNEQFF
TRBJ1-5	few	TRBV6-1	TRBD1	TGTGCCAGCAGGACAGGGGATTCAAGCAATCAGCCCCAGCATTTT	CASRTGDSSNQPQHF
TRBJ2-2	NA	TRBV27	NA	TGTGCCAGCACCCCATCACAGTACACCGGGGAGCTGTTTTTT	CASTPSQYTGELFF
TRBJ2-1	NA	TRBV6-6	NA	TGTGCCAGCAGTCCGCAGGGCAATGAGCAGTTCTTC	CASSPQGNEQFF
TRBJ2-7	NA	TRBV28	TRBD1	TGTGCCAGCAGGCGGACAGGGGGCAGCTCCTACGAGCAGTACTTC	CASRRTGGSSYEQYF
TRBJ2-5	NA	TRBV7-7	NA	TGTGCCAGCAGCCTCAATCGACAGACGAACCAAGAGACCCAGTACTTC	CASSLNRQTNQETQYF
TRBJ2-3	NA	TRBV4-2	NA	TGTGCCAGCAGTCTGACAGGTCCCACAGATACGCAGTATTTT	CASSLTGPTDTQYF
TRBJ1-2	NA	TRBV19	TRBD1	TGTGCCAGTATAAGTCCAGGGGGCAGCTATGGCTACACCTTC	CASISPGGSYGYTF
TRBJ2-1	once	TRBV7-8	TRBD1	TGTGCCAGCAGCTTAGAAAAGACAGGGGGGAAGTTCTTC	CASSLEKTGGKFF
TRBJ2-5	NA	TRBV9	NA	TGTGCCAGCAGCAAGGAGGGTAGGGCGGAGACCCAGTACTTC	CASSKEGRAETQYF
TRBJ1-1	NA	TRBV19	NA	TGTGCCAGTACCCTATGGGGAGGTCACACTGAAGCTTTCTTT	CASTLWGGHTEAFF
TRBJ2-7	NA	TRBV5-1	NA	TGCGCCAGCAAGGAGGGGATTTCCATCCACGAGCAGTACTTC	CASKEGISIHEQYF
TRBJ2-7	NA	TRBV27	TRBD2	TGTGCCAGCAGTTTATACCTAGCGGGAGTCTACGAGCAGTACTTC	CASSLYLAGVYEQYF
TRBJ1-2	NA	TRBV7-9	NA	TGTGCCAGCAGCTTAGAGGGGTTGGGAGGCTACACCTTC	CASSLEGLGGYTF
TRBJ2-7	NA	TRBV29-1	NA	TGCAGCGTCGTATCTCGAGCCTCCTACGAGCAGTACTTC	CSVVSRASYEQYF
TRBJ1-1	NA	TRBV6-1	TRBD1	TGTGCCAGCAGTCAAGGGACAGCCATCGAAGCTTTCTTT	CASSQGTAIEAFF
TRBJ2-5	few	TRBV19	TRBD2	TGTGCCAGTGCCCCCGGACTAGCGGGAGAGACCCAGTACTTC	CASAPGLAGETQYF
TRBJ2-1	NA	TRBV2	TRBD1	TGTGCCAGCAACCTTCTGACAGGGGTTAGGGATGAGCAGTTCTTC	CASNLLTGVRDEQFF